This T cell receptor beta chain was observed in a study of blood T cell repertoires in COVID-19 (dated by TCRdb to 2018 to 2021). With respect to the entire study: Collaborator samples came from the United States, Italy and Spain and covered acute and convalescent phases of COVID-19. The material from the prospective study consisted of cDNA or gDNA derived from T cells, B-cell-depleted T cells, or PBMCs. Deeply sampled blood TCRbeta repertoires from subjects exposed to, actively infected with, or recovered from COVID-19 were included in the dataset. The repertoires were released in a freely available public database intended as a resource for research on the immune response to SARS-CoV-2. Samples were obtained from the ongoing ImmuneRACE study (first 160 participants) and from over 1,000 subjects provided by 6 global collaborators. Sample metadata almost always included a de-identified subject ID, COVID-19 status, age in years and sex. Where available, HLA class I and class II types were taken from metadata supplied by the sample provider and were not determined by assay-based typing.

What the authors observed across the whole study: The quantity of clinical and demographic metadata differed by source and by participant and was supplied without curation.

The immunoSEQ Assay, a bias-controlled multiplex PCR, was used to amplify TCRbeta CDR3 regions from genomic DNA. On the study's bioinformatics: The number of nucleated cells in each sample was estimated by amplification of reference gene primers within the assay. Sequence reads were collapsed and filtered to measure the absolute abundance of every unique TCRbeta CDR3 rearrangement. For each sample, productive Simpson clonality was calculated as the square root of Simpson's diversity index across productive rearrangements. TCRdb carries this immuneACCESS record with in-frame sequences only. Its versions omit some clonotypes, under half of them owing to an unresolved V gene in the studies checked, with the rest unexplained. From that table come the V and J calls and clone size; the DNA was used to work out D and trimming. A total of approximately 140,000 clones appear in this sample, approximately 84% of them only once. The top ten clones comprise 15% to 20% of the sample.

In regard to this clone: It lacks a known antigen. Base-call qualities are not available, and no considerably larger clone is one nucleotide away.

The CDR3 covers 14 residues, taking in both the cysteine and the phenylalanine. The read is trimmed to its CDR3 DNA, 42 bases read in frame from base 1. The germline V gene supplies CDR1 SGHRS and CDR2 YFSETQ. From V the trimming removes 2 bases and from J it removes 5 bases, while the gene matches leave 6 bases of the junction unaccounted for. The collaborating institutions used their own protocols to collect whole blood in K2EDTA tubes. For TCRbeta analysis, collaborator samples were shipped as frozen whole blood, as isolated PBMCs, or as DNA extracted from either sample type. The V and J segments used are TRBV5-1 and TRBJ1-2, with 7 bases aligning to TRBD1. The source material was peripheral blood. This TCR came from a woman older than 75 with acute or convalescent COVID-19. At the DNA level, the sequence is TGCGCCAGCAGCTTCGGAACAGGGGAATATGGCTACACCTTC. The resulting protein is CASSFGTGEYGYTF.